This T cell receptor (beta chain) was identified in a study of regulatory T cells in long-lasting Graves disease. This clonotype has at least ten counts. What it recognizes is unknown. Trimming shortened V by 3 bases and J by 4 bases, and 9 bases separated the two germline ends. Germline assignment: CDR1 MNHEY and CDR2 SMNVEV (reference sequence). The CDR3 extends over 13 amino acids. Regarding time point: newly diagnosed GD, antithyroid drugs for less than 3 months. The TCR library was made from RNA that had been extracted from PBMCs in TRIzol. Combining iRepertoire HTBI primers with Arm-PCR of CDR3 regions, the authors built TCR beta libraries. TCRdb re-analysed the multiplex PCR reads in MiXCR, keeping a single row per CDR3 protein. The table includes more than 350,000 distinct CDR3 sequences, 14% to 15% detected once. General study points: Repertoires from persistent disease leaned toward TRBV28, TRBJ1-2 and TRBJ2-5.

These data also formed part of another study, on T cells in Graves' hyperthyroidism and ophthalmopathy.

The sample consisted of peripheral blood mononuclear cells (PBMCs), taken at new diagnosis, from a patient treated with antithyroid drugs. This receptor was obtained from a woman aged 25 to 39 with Graves disease. The chain joins TRBV27 to TRBJ1-1; D ambiguous. The CDR3 is CASSLGLGTEAFF. The CDR3 DNA reads as TGTGCCAGCAGTTTGGGCTTGGGCACTGAAGCTTTCTTT.